The clone carrying this T cell receptor (beta chain) was observed a few times. Germline V gene data show CDR1 as ENHRY and CDR2 as SYGVKD. V dropped 6 bases and J dropped 7; count of bases not matched to a gene: 5. The CDR3 consists of 13 residues. This sample stems from a study of T cell repertoires in aging, cancer and after chemotherapy. Study context: Healthy donor repertoires were recorded over several months to years and showed clear clonal overlap.

TCR beta rearrangements were amplified from peripheral blood genomic DNA. A mixed TRB-A/B primer pool amplified rearranged TRB by multiplex touch-down PCR. TCRdb processed the multiplex PCR reads anew with MiXCR; each CDR3 protein has one entry. The sample records 10,000 to 15,000 distinct CDR3 sequences, about 31% being singletons. This TCR was recovered from a human donor in good health. The donor label of this sample is uncertain. The specimen was blood. This chain uses TRBV10-3 with TRBJ1-4, with 7 bases fitting TRBD1. The CDR3 bases are TGTGCCATCAGGGGGACAGTTGGTGAAAAACTGTTTTTT. Amino acid sequence: CAIRGTVGEKLFF.